This T cell receptor beta chain comes out of a study of response to subunit inactivated influenza vaccine. Study-level points and caveats: Authors suggested each seasonal influenza vaccination recruits few new T cells.

V was shortened by 4 bases and J by 7 bases, with 14 bases between the two germline ends. Germline V gives CDR1 MNHEY, CDR2 SMNVEV (reference sequence). The CDR3 loop spans 15 amino acids. This clonotype came up many times. No antigen is known for it. Via MiXCR, TCRdb re-called the RT-PCR reads, giving one row per CDR3 protein. This table has about 520,000 distinct CDR3 sequences, around 7.7% appearing once. The sample here was PBMCs from blood, taken less than 30 months after vaccination. This chain uses TRBV27 with TRBJ1-6; a weak D match, TRBD1 (5 bases). The TCR originated in a man between 50 and 69 years old who received an inactivated influenza vaccine. CDR3 residues: CASSSLGGVNSPLHF. DNA for the CDR3: TGTGCCAGCAGTTCCTTGGGAGGGGTGAATTCACCCCTCCACTTT.